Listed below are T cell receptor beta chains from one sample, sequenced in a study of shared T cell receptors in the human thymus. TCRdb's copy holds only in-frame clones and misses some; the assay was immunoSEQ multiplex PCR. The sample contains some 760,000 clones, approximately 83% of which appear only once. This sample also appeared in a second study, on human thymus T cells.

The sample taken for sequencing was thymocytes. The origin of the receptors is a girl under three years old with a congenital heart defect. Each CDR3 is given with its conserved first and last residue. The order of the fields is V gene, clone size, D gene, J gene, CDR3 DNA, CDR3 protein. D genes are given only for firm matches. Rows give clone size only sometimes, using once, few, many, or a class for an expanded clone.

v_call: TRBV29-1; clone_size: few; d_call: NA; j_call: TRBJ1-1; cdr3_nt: TGCAGCGTTGCGTTCGGGGAGTCAAACACTGAAGCTTTCTTT; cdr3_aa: CSVAFGESNTEAFF
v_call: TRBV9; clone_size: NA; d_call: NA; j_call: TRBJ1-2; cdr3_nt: TGTGCCAGCAGCGGGGGACACCGGGACTATGGCTACACCTTC; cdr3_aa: CASSGGHRDYGYTF
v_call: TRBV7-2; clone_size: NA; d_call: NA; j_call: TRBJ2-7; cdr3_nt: TGTGCCAGCAGCTTGCACGGGCGGGGAATATTATTCTACGAGCAGTACTTC; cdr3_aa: CASSLHGRGILFYEQYF
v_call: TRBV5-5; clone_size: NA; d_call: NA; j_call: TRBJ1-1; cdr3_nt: TGTGCCAGCAGCTTGGTGCGGGTTAGGGACACTGAAGCTTTCTTT; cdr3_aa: CASSLVRVRDTEAFF
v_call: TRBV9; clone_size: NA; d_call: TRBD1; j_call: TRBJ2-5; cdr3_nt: TGTGCCAGCAGCCCGTCGACAGGGCTTTTGGGAGAGACCCAGTACTTC; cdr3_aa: CASSPSTGLLGETQYF
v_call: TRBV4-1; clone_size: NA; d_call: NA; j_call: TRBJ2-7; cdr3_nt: TGCGCCAGCAGCCAAGAAGGGTCGGGACTGTATTCCTACGAGCAGTACTTC; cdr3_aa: CASSQEGSGLYSYEQYF
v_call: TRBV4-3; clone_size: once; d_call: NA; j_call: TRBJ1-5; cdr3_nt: TGCGCCAGCAGCCAAGATCACAGACCCGATCAGCCCCAGCATTTT; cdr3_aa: CASSQDHRPDQPQHF
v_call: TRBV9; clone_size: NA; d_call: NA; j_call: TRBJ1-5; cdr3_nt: TGTGCCAGCAGCGTAGGGGGCGTTAGCAATCAGCCCCAGCATTTT; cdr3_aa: CASSVGGVSNQPQHF
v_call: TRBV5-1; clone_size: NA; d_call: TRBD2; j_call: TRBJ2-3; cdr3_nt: TGCGCCAGCAGCTGTACGGCTAGCGGGGTGGAGTGCGAAACAGATACGCAGTATTTT; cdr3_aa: CASSCTASGVECETDTQYF
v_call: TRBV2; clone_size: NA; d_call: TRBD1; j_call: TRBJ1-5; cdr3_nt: TGTGCCAGCAGTGGGGACAGGGTACAGCCCCAGCATTTT; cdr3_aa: CASSGDRVQPQHF
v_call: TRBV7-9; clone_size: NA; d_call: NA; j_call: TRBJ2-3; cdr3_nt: TGTGCCAGCAGCTTAGGGGGAGACTCAGATACGCAGTATTTT; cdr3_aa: CASSLGGDSDTQYF
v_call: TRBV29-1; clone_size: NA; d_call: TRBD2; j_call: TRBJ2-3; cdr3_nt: TGCAGCGTTGAAACACTAGCGGGGGGCAGAACAGATACGCAGTATTTT; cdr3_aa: CSVETLAGGRTDTQYF
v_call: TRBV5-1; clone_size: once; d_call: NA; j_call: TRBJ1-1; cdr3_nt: TGCGCCAGCAGCTTCTGTGGAGACCAGAACACTGAAGCTTTCTTT; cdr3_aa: CASSFCGDQNTEAFF
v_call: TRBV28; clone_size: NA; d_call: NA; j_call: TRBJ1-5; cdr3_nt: TGTGCCAGCAGTGTGGGTGGGCCCGTTTATAGCAATCAGCCCCAGCATTTT; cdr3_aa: CASSVGGPVYSNQPQHF
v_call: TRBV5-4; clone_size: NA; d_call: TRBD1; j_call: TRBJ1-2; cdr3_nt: TGTGCCAGCAGCTTGGAGACAGGGAGCTATGGCTACACCTTC; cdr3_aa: CASSLETGSYGYTF
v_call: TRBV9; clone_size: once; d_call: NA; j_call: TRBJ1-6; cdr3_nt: TGTGCCAGCAGCTCACGACTGGTTACGGGGAATTCACCCCTCCACTTT; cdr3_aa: CASSSRLVTGNSPLHF
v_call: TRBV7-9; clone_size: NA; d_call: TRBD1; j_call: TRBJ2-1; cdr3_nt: TGTGCCAGCAGCAACCGACAGGGGGGGTACAATGAGCAGTTCTTC; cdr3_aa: CASSNRQGGYNEQFF
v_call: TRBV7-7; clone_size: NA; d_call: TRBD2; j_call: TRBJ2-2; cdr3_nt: TGTGCCAGCAGCGCCTACTGGGTAGCGGGGGAGGCCGGGGAGCTGTTTTTT; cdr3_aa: CASSAYWVAGEAGELFF
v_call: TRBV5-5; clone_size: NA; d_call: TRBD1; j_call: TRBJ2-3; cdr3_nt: TGTGCCAGCAGCTTGTACCGGGACAGGGGGACAGATACGCAGTATTTT; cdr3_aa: CASSLYRDRGTDTQYF
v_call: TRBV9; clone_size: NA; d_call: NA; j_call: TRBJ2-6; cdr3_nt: TGTGCCAGCAGCGAAGCCTCCCCGGGATGGGCTTTTTTGTCTGGGGCCAACGTCCTGACTTTC; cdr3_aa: CASSEASPGWAFLSGANVLTF
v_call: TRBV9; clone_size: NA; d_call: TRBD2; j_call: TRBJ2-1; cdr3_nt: TGTGCCAGCAGCTATGATCCGGCTAGCGGGGGGACTTACAATGAGCAGTTCTTC; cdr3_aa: CASSYDPASGGTYNEQFF
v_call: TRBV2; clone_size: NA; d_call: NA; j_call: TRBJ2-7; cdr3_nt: TGTGCCAGCAGTTCTAGCAAAACCTACGAGCAGTACTTC; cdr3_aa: CASSSSKTYEQYF
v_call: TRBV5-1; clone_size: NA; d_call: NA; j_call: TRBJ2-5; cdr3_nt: TGCGCCAGCAGCTTGGCGGATAGGATGGGGGCCCAAGAGACCCAGTACTTC; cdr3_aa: CASSLADRMGAQETQYF
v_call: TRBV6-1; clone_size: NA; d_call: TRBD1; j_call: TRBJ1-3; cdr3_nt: TGTGCCAGCAGGACAGGGGGCGGTGGAAACACCATATATTTT; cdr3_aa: CASRTGGGGNTIYF
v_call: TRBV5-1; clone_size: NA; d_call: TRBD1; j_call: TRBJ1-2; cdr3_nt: TGCGCCAGCAGCTTTAGTCGGCAGGGGGCTTATGGCTACACCTTC; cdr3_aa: CASSFSRQGAYGYTF
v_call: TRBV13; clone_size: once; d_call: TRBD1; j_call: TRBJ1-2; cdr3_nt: TGTGCCAGCAGCTCATCACAGGGGGCCCACTATGGCTACACCTTC; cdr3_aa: CASSSSQGAHYGYTF
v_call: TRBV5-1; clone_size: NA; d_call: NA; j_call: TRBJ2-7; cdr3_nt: TGCGCCAGCAGCTTGGGGCGGGGAGCGATTTACGAGCAGTACTTC; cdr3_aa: CASSLGRGAIYEQYF
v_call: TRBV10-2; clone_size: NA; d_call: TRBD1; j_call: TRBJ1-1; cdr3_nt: TGCGCCAGCAGCCAACGACAGGGGATTACTGAAGCTTTCTTT; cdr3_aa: CASSQRQGITEAFF
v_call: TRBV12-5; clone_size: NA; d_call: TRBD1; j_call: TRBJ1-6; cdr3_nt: TGTGCTAGTGGTTTGGTCGGCGCCGATGACAGGGGTAAGTCACCCCTCCACTTT; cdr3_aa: CASGLVGADDRGKSPLHF
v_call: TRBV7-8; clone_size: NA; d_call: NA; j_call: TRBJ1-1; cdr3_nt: TGTGCCAGCAGCTCAAAACGGAGGGTGGTGCGGACTGAAGCTTTCTTT; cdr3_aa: CASSSKRRVVRTEAFF
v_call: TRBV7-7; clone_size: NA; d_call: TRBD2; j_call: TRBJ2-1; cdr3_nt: TGTGCCAGCAGCTTAATCCGGGGGCTGAGGCTAGCGGGGGGGAAGCAGTTCTTC; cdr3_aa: CASSLIRGLRLAGGKQFF